The entry below gives a single TCR beta chain sequence along with its context. This sample was included in a study of blood T cell repertoires in COVID-19. Clinical history as reported by participants underpinned cohort assignment. Recovered status applied to Cohort 3 donors who had two consecutive negative PCRs. It also applied to those with clearance or with symptom resolution. Trimming removed 0 bases from V and 7 bases from J, with 7 bases in between. Germline V gene data show CDR1 as MGHRA and CDR2 as YSYEKL. The CDR3 loop spans 13 amino acids. Here immunoSEQ multiplex PCR was the method, and the copy in TCRdb shows in-frame clones only, minus some. The sample includes 400,000 to 500,000 clones, 70% to 90% of them seen just once.

The sequence was collected from a woman in her thirties or forties who had recovered from COVID-19. The chain couples TRBV4-1 to TRBJ1-5; a possible D gene is TRBD1 (6 bases). Sequenced input: PBMCs or T cells enriched from blood (not recorded which). The CDR3 loop is CASSQEQGQPQHF. The CDR3 DNA is TGCGCCAGCAGCCAAGAACAGGGACAGCCCCAGCATTTT.